The clone carrying this TCR beta chain came up many times. Its antigen is as yet unknown. These data originate in a study of blood T cells in healthy people across ages. Study conclusions and caveats: Possibly confounding the expanded clonotype changes was the fact that donor CMV status was unknown.

Combining a sample-barcoded 5' primer with a J-beta primer mix, a second PCR ran for roughly 6 to 11 cycles. Each CDR3 protein gets one entry after TCRdb re-called the 5' RACE reads with MiXCR. Among fewer than 750,000 distinct CDR3 sequences, over 40% were seen once, and the ten largest hold less than 15%. Germline V CDR1 and CDR2: SGHRS, YFSETQ. Trimming stripped 2 bases from V and 1 base from J, with 21 bases between. CDR3 length: 18 amino acids. The J gene is TRBJ2-5, the V gene TRBV5-1; a possible D gene is TRBD2 (6 bases). The TCR was taken from a woman of 80 years or more in good health. The specimen was blood. The CDR3 sequence is CASSLRFQMRESQETQYF. The CDR3 nucleotides are TGCGCCAGCAGCTTAAGGTTCCAAATGCGGGAATCCCAAGAGACCCAGTACTTC.